Presented here are 11 T cell receptor beta chains from one specimen sequenced in a study of cytomegalovirus exposure and HLA in healthy donors. PCR amplification relied on 60 Vbeta primers (plus 13 Jbeta primers). Only in-frame clones appear in the TCRdb table, and some are missing; sequencing was by immunoSEQ multiplex PCR. The sample consists of roughly 150,000 clones, more than 70% of them appearing once. Source material: PBMCs. The receptors come from a middle-aged man in good health and CMV-seronegative.

J is TRBJ2-1 and V is TRBV6-6, with 9 nucleotides matching TRBD1. The V gene end was trimmed by 5 bases and the J gene end by 4 bases; junction bases not matched to a gene: 6. The germline CDR1 and CDR2 sequences are MNHNY and SVGAGI (reference sequence). This CDR3 has 15 residues. Here the CDR3 DNA reads TGTGCCAGCAGTCCCCGGGGACAGGGTTACAATGAGCAGTTCTTC. Its protein product is CASSPRGQGYNEQFF.

CDR3 loop: CASSSRGTDSGNTIYF. The CDR3 region has the DNA TGCGCCAGCAGCTCGAGAGGGACAGACTCTGGAAACACCATATATTTT. The chain couples TRBV5-1 to TRBJ1-3; 7 nucleotides agree with TRBD1. The CDR3 is 16 residues long. The germline CDR1 and CDR2 sequences are SGHRS and YFSETQ. V lost 3 bases to trimming and J lost 0 bases; unmatched junction nucleotides: 6. The variable domain in full, completed from reference TRBV5-1 and TRBJ1-3, reads KAGVTQTPRYLIKTRGQQVTLSCSPISGHRSVSWYQQTPGQGLQFLFEYFSETQRNKGNFPGRFSGRQFSNSRSEMNVSTLELGDSALYLCASSSRGTDSGNTIYFGEGSWLTVV.

V gene TRBV2 combines with J gene TRBJ2-3; D may be TRBD2 (5 bases). The CDR3 is made up of 13 amino acids. The germline CDR1 and CDR2 sequences are SNHLY and FYNNEI. The germline V and J ends were trimmed by 10 bases and 2 bases, with 13 bases remaining between them. CDR3 in amino acids: CAMTGSYTDTQYF. DNA for the CDR3: TGTGCCATGACGGGATCCTACACAGATACGCAGTATTTT.

J is TRBJ1-5 and V is TRBV5-8, with a tentative D call TRBD1 (6 bases). Germline CDR1 SGHTS, CDR2 YDEGEE. The CDR3 sequence is 15 residues long. Trimming cost V 4 bases and J 1 base, with 12 bases left between them. The DNA of the CDR3 is TGTGCCAGCAGCCAACAGGGCCTGAGCAATCAGCCCCAGCATTTT. This encodes CASSQQGLSNQPQHF. Variable domain in full (rest from reference TRBV5-8 and TRBJ1-5): EAGVTQSPTHLIKTRGQQATLRCSPISGHTSVYWYQQALGLGLQFLLWYDEGEERNRGNFPPRFSGRQFPNYSSELNVNALELEDSALYLCASSQQGLSNQPQHFGDGTRLSIL.

The V gene is TRBV5-1, the J gene TRBJ1-4; TRBD1 is a possible D gene (6 bases). From germline, CDR1 is SGHRS and CDR2 YFSETQ. Trimming cost V 1 base and J 7 bases, with 17 bases left between them. The CDR3 consists of 16 residues. The CDR3 DNA follows: TGCGCCAGCAGCTTGCGGCCGGGGGGCTTTGGTGAAAAACTGTTTTTT. Translating gives CASSLRPGGFGEKLFF.

The chain carries TRBV30 and TRBJ2-3; D ambiguous. CDR1 GTSNPN and CDR2 SVGIG come from the germline V gene (reference sequence). This CDR3 has 12 residues. V shed 3 bases and J shed 0 bases, with 4 bases lying between them. The CDR3, as DNA: TGTGCCTGGAGCCGTAGCACAGATACGCAGTATTTT. Protein product: CAWSRSTDTQYF.

This chain connects TRBV10-3 to TRBJ2-1; 8 bases agree with TRBD2. With V trimmed by 10 bases and J by 0 bases, 8 bases remained unmatched. Germline V gene data show CDR1 as ENHRY and CDR2 as SYGVKD. This CDR3 has 15 amino acids. CDR3 in amino acids: CATGGGGTSYNEQFF. CDR3 coding DNA: TGTGCCACGGGGGGCGGGGGGACCTCCTACAATGAGCAGTTCTTC.

The V call is TRBV2, the J call TRBJ2-3, with 9 nucleotides matching TRBD2. Germline CDR1 SNHLY, CDR2 FYNNEI. Losses at the gene ends were 6 bases for V and 4 bases for J; bases not matched to a gene: 11. This CDR3 contains 16 residues. The CDR3 DNA reads as TGTGCCAGCAGCTGGCGGGAGGGCCCTTTCGCAGATACGCAGTATTTT. This translates into CASSWREGPFADTQYF.

This clone was counted between two and nine times. The chain is built from TRBV7-9 and TRBJ1-2; 7 bases match TRBD1. The CDR3 has 15 amino acids. Germline-derived CDR1 and CDR2 are SEHNR and FQNEAQ (reference sequence). After removal of 0 bases from V and 4 bases from J, the junction contained 5 bases not matched to a gene. CDR3 bases: TGTGCCAGCAGCTTAGCGCACAGGGGAATCTATGGCTACACCTTC. The encoded protein is CASSLAHRGIYGYTF.

V usage is TRBV5-5 and J usage is TRBJ2-6; weak D call: TRBD1 (5 bases). V shed 0 bases and J shed 1 base, with 8 bases lying between them. Germline assignment: CDR1 SGHKS and CDR2 YYEKEE (reference sequence). The CDR3 has 16 amino acids. The CDR3 DNA follows: TGTGCCAGCAGCTTGGTGCGGACATCTGGGGCCAACGTCCTGACTTTC. Its translation is CASSLVRTSGANVLTF. Full variable domain (missing parts from reference TRBV5-5 and TRBJ2-6): DAGVTQSPTHLIKTRGQQVTLRCSPISGHKSVSWYQQVLGQGPQFIFQYYEKEERGRGNFPDRFSARQFPNYSSELNVNALLLGDSALYLCASSLVRTSGANVLTFGAGSRLTVL.

The chain uses TRBV19 and TRBJ1-6; maybe TRBD1 (5 bases). With 5 bases removed from V and 0 bases from J, the gap between germline ends came to 11 bases. In germline, CDR1 is LNHDA, CDR2 SQIVND (reference sequence). CDR3 length: 16 residues. The CDR3 DNA follows: TGTGCCAGTAGTCCGACAGCGAGCTCCTATAATTCACCCCTCCACTTT. Protein: CASSPTASSYNSPLHF.